A selection of T cell receptor beta chains follows, all from one sample in a study of blood T cell repertoires in COVID-19. Here immunoSEQ multiplex PCR was the method, and the copy in TCRdb shows in-frame clones only, minus some. The sample holds 190,000 or so clones, around 87% seen once. The sequenced sample was peripheral blood. Every receptor here comes from a middle-aged man with active or convalescent COVID-19. Each CDR3 is given with its conserved first and last residue. D genes are given only for firm matches. Clone size is given for some rows only: seen once, a few or many times, or a class if the clone is expanded.

j_gene	abundance	v_gene	d_gene	CDR3nt	CDR3aa
TRBJ1-5	.	TRBV28	.	TGTGCCAGCAGCCCTACAGGGTTTCAAGGCCAGCCCCAGCATTTT	CASSPTGFQGQPQHF
TRBJ1-2	.	TRBV10-3	.	TGTGCCATCAGTGAGATCCGGTGGGGCTACACCTTC	CAISEIRWGYTF
TRBJ2-3	.	TRBV7-3	.	TGTGCCAGCAGCTTAAAACCCCGGGTAACCACAGATACGCAGTATTTT	CASSLKPRVTTDTQYF
TRBJ2-5	few	TRBV4-1	TRBD1	TGCGCCAGCAGCCCTAGTATAAACAGGGGTTTTCAAGAGACCCAGTACTTC	CASSPSINRGFQETQYF
TRBJ2-3	.	TRBV28	TRBD2	TGTGCCAGCAGTTTAACCAGCGGGGGCACAGATACGCAGTATTTT	CASSLTSGGTDTQYF
TRBJ2-1	.	TRBV7-9	.	TGTGCCAGCAGCTTAGCGCGCGGTTATGAGCAGTTCTTC	CASSLARGYEQFF
TRBJ1-1	.	TRBV11-1	.	TGTGCCAGCAGCCCCACAGGGAGGGGTGAAGCTTTCTTT	CASSPTGRGEAFF
TRBJ2-1	.	TRBV6-1	TRBD1	TGTGCCAGCAGTGAGACAGGGGCCTACAATGAGCAGTTCTTC	CASSETGAYNEQFF
TRBJ2-5	.	TRBV24-1	.	TGTGCCACCAGTGATACAGGAGTCCCAGAGACCCAGTACTTC	CATSDTGVPETQYF
TRBJ2-2	.	TRBV11-3	TRBD1	TGTGCCAGCAGCTTAGGAGGGGGCGGGCAGCTGTTTTTT	CASSLGGGGQLFF
TRBJ1-1	.	TRBV5-1	.	TGCGCCAGCAGCTTAATTGGCAGGGATAACACTGAAGCTTTCTTT	CASSLIGRDNTEAFF
TRBJ1-6	.	TRBV5-4	TRBD1	TGTGCCAGCACCGACAGGGCCAGCTCCTATAATTCACCCCTCCACTTT	CASTDRASSYNSPLHF
TRBJ1-6	.	TRBV12-3/TRBV12-4	.	TGTGCCAGCAGCGACAAGGCTAATTCACCCCTCCACTTT	CASSDKANSPLHF
TRBJ2-7	.	TRBV4-2	.	TGTGCCAGCAGCCAAGAGTTCGGCGGGGGCAGCGAGCAGTACTTC	CASSQEFGGGSEQYF
TRBJ2-7	.	TRBV6-2/TRBV6-3	.	TGTGCCAGCAGTTACTCTCCGGAGGGATCGTACGAGCAGTACTTC	CASSYSPEGSYEQYF
TRBJ1-1	.	TRBV28	.	TGTGCCAGCAGCCAGAACACTGAAGCTTTCTTT	CASSQNTEAFF
TRBJ2-1	.	TRBV5-4	TRBD2	TGTGCCAGCAACGGCGGGGGGGGCCTGGATGAGCAGTTCTTC	CASNGGGGLDEQFF
TRBJ1-1	.	TRBV5-1	.	TGCGCCAGCAGCTTGGCCGGGGGTGGCACTGAAGCTTTCTTT	CASSLAGGGTEAFF
TRBJ1-3	.	TRBV3-1/TRBV3-2	.	TGTGCCAGCAGCTTACCAGGGTCTGCTGGAAACACCATATATTTT	CASSLPGSAGNTIYF